A selection of T cell receptor beta chains follows, all from one sample in a study of blood T cell repertoires in COVID-19. Method: immunoSEQ multiplex PCR; TCRdb's copy keeps in-frame clones and lacks some. The sample contains some 140,000 clones, roughly 77% of which appear only once. Sequenced material: peripheral blood. Source of these receptors: a woman in her 70s with COVID-19, enrolled during active disease. CDR3s include the opening cysteine and the closing phenylalanine or tryptophan. A D gene is named only where the DNA matches it firmly. Size is omitted from some rows. Given values are once, few, many or a class for expanded clones.

V gene: TRBV5-1; D gene: .; J gene: TRBJ2-1; clone size: .; CDR3 DNA: TGCGCCAGCAGCTTGGCCGAATGGGGCAGGCCCTACAATGAGCAGTTCTTC; CDR3 protein: CASSLAEWGRPYNEQFF
V gene: TRBV19; D gene: .; J gene: TRBJ1-2; clone size: .; CDR3 DNA: TGTGCCAGTACCCCAGGTTCGCATGGCTACACCTTC; CDR3 protein: CASTPGSHGYTF
V gene: TRBV27; D gene: .; J gene: TRBJ2-3; clone size: .; CDR3 DNA: TGTGCCAGCAGTTTGGCAGCGGGTACAGATACGCAGTATTTT; CDR3 protein: CASSLAAGTDTQYF
V gene: TRBV2; D gene: .; J gene: TRBJ2-5; clone size: many; CDR3 DNA: TGTGCCAGCAGTGAACTCATAGCGGATCAAGAGACCCAGTACTTC; CDR3 protein: CASSELIADQETQYF
V gene: TRBV18; D gene: TRBD1; J gene: TRBJ1-4; clone size: .; CDR3 DNA: TGTGCCAGCTCACCACGACAGGGCGAGGAAAAACTGTTTTTT; CDR3 protein: CASSPRQGEEKLFF
V gene: TRBV30; D gene: .; J gene: TRBJ1-2; clone size: .; CDR3 DNA: TGTGCCTGGAGTGACAGCCATGGATATGGCTACACCTTC; CDR3 protein: CAWSDSHGYGYTF
V gene: TRBV5-1; D gene: .; J gene: TRBJ2-3; clone size: .; CDR3 DNA: TGCGCCAGCAGCTTAAGACAGGACAAGCGGGGTACGCAGTATTTT; CDR3 protein: CASSLRQDKRGTQYF
V gene: TRBV19; D gene: .; J gene: TRBJ2-7; clone size: few; CDR3 DNA: TGTGCCAGTACCCCTAGGGGCCGGTACGAGCAGTACTTC; CDR3 protein: CASTPRGRYEQYF
V gene: TRBV20-1; D gene: TRBD1; J gene: TRBJ1-5; clone size: .; CDR3 DNA: TGCAGTGCTAGTCAGGGGGGCAATCAGCCCCAGCATTTT; CDR3 protein: CSASQGGNQPQHF
V gene: TRBV28; D gene: .; J gene: TRBJ1-2; clone size: .; CDR3 DNA: TGTGCCAGCGAAGCGGGTAGCTATGGCTACACCTTC; CDR3 protein: CASEAGSYGYTF
V gene: TRBV5-1; D gene: .; J gene: TRBJ2-3; clone size: .; CDR3 DNA: TGCGCCAGCAGCTTGGGCGGGCGAAAGAGGGCAGATACGCAGTATTTT; CDR3 protein: CASSLGGRKRADTQYF
V gene: TRBV5-4; D gene: TRBD2; J gene: TRBJ2-5; clone size: .; CDR3 DNA: TGTGCCAGCAGCTTGACCGGGGGGGTCGGCGAGACCCAGTACTTC; CDR3 protein: CASSLTGGVGETQYF
V gene: TRBV5-6; D gene: .; J gene: TRBJ2-1; clone size: once; CDR3 DNA: TGTGCCAGCAGTCGTCCCTACAATGAGCAGTTCTTC; CDR3 protein: CASSRPYNEQFF
V gene: TRBV9; D gene: TRBD1; J gene: TRBJ2-2; clone size: .; CDR3 DNA: TGTGCCAGCAGCTTTACGACAGGGGCCTTGACCGGGGAGCTGTTTTTT; CDR3 protein: CASSFTTGALTGELFF
V gene: TRBV7-2; D gene: .; J gene: TRBJ2-1; clone size: once; CDR3 DNA: TGTGCCAGCAATCGGGGAGCGGCGGCGTACAATGAGCAGTTCTTC; CDR3 protein: CASNRGAAAYNEQFF
V gene: TRBV6-5; D gene: .; J gene: TRBJ2-7; clone size: .; CDR3 DNA: TGTGCCAGCAGTTCAAACGGGGATCCCCACGAGCAGTACTTC; CDR3 protein: CASSSNGDPHEQYF
V gene: TRBV9; D gene: .; J gene: TRBJ2-3; clone size: .; CDR3 DNA: TGTGCCAGCAGCGTGCGGGGGCCCACAGATACGCAGTATTTT; CDR3 protein: CASSVRGPTDTQYF
V gene: TRBV5-1; D gene: TRBD2; J gene: TRBJ2-2; clone size: few; CDR3 DNA: TGCGCCAGCAGATCCTCAGCGGGGTACACCGGGGAGCTGTTTTTT; CDR3 protein: CASRSSAGYTGELFF
V gene: TRBV7-9; D gene: .; J gene: TRBJ1-1; clone size: .; CDR3 DNA: TGTGCCAGCAGCACAACGGTCGGGGCTGAAGCTTTCTTT; CDR3 protein: CASSTTVGAEAFF
V gene: TRBV19; D gene: TRBD2; J gene: TRBJ2-3; clone size: .; CDR3 DNA: TGTGCCAGTAGTATCCATAGCGGGGGGTCGACAGATACGCAGTATTTT; CDR3 protein: CASSIHSGGSTDTQYF
V gene: TRBV5-1; D gene: .; J gene: TRBJ1-1; clone size: .; CDR3 DNA: TGCGCCAGCAGCTTGGGCGCGGGGGGAAACACTGAAGCTTTCTTT; CDR3 protein: CASSLGAGGNTEAFF
V gene: TRBV7-3; D gene: .; J gene: TRBJ1-1; clone size: .; CDR3 DNA: TGTGCCAGCAGCTTAAAGGGAGGGGGCACTGAAGCTTTCTTT; CDR3 protein: CASSLKGGGTEAFF
V gene: TRBV18; D gene: TRBD1; J gene: TRBJ1-1; clone size: .; CDR3 DNA: TGTGCCAGCTCCAAACAGGGGGCCGATGCTGAAGCTTTCTTT; CDR3 protein: CASSKQGADAEAFF
V gene: TRBV6-2/TRBV6-3; D gene: TRBD1; J gene: TRBJ1-1; clone size: .; CDR3 DNA: TGTGCCAGCAGTAACAGGGGTGAGGCTTTCTTT; CDR3 protein: CASSNRGEAFF
V gene: TRBV5-1; D gene: .; J gene: TRBJ1-5; clone size: .; CDR3 DNA: TGCGCCAGCAGCTTGGGAACACTACATGGGGCAAATCAGCCCCAGCATTTT; CDR3 protein: CASSLGTLHGANQPQHF
V gene: TRBV18; D gene: .; J gene: TRBJ2-2; clone size: .; CDR3 DNA: TGTGCCAGCTCATCAAGAGGTTCCGGGGAGCTGTTTTTT; CDR3 protein: CASSSRGSGELFF
V gene: TRBV7-2; D gene: .; J gene: TRBJ2-3; clone size: once; CDR3 DNA: TGTGCCAGCAGCTGGGCTACCACTAGCACAGATACGCAGTATTTT; CDR3 protein: CASSWATTSTDTQYF
V gene: TRBV6-5; D gene: TRBD1; J gene: TRBJ1-6; clone size: once; CDR3 DNA: TGTGCCAGCAGCCTAGGACAGGGGGTAGGCTCACCCCTCCACTTT; CDR3 protein: CASSLGQGVGSPLHF
V gene: TRBV19; D gene: .; J gene: TRBJ2-1; clone size: once; CDR3 DNA: TGTGCCAGTAGTATACGGGGGGCAGAGCAGTTCTTC; CDR3 protein: CASSIRGAEQFF
V gene: TRBV5-1; D gene: .; J gene: TRBJ2-5; clone size: .; CDR3 DNA: TGCGCCAGCAGCTCCACATCCAGGGTGGGGGAGACCCAGTACTTC; CDR3 protein: CASSSTSRVGETQYF
V gene: TRBV28; D gene: .; J gene: TRBJ1-2; clone size: few; CDR3 DNA: TGTGCCAGCAGTACAACAGGTGCGGGGTATGGCTACACCTTC; CDR3 protein: CASSTTGAGYGYTF
V gene: TRBV3-1/TRBV3-2; D gene: TRBD2; J gene: TRBJ2-2; clone size: .; CDR3 DNA: TGTGCCAGCAGCCAAGATATTTGGGGGGGAGCCACCGGGGAGCTGTTTTTT; CDR3 protein: CASSQDIWGGATGELFF
V gene: TRBV30; D gene: .; J gene: TRBJ1-6; clone size: .; CDR3 DNA: TGTGCCTGGAGTGTAGCCCGGAGTAATTCACCCCTCCACTTT; CDR3 protein: CAWSVARSNSPLHF
V gene: TRBV5-1; D gene: TRBD1; J gene: TRBJ2-7; clone size: .; CDR3 DNA: TGCGCCAGCAGCTCAACCGGGACAGGAACCTACGAGCAGTACTTC; CDR3 protein: CASSSTGTGTYEQYF
V gene: TRBV10-3; D gene: TRBD1; J gene: TRBJ2-3; clone size: .; CDR3 DNA: TGTGCCATCAGACCGGGACAGGGTGGCACAGATACGCAGTATTTT; CDR3 protein: CAIRPGQGGTDTQYF
V gene: TRBV6-5; D gene: .; J gene: TRBJ1-1; clone size: .; CDR3 DNA: TGTGCCAGCGGCCCCCGGACAGAGGCTAAGGCTTTCTTT; CDR3 protein: CASGPRTEAKAFF
V gene: TRBV2; D gene: .; J gene: TRBJ2-2; clone size: .; CDR3 DNA: TGTGCCAGCAGCAGAACGGGTCCAACGTTGGGTTCGGCCGGGGAGCTGTTTTTT; CDR3 protein: CASSRTGPTLGSAGELFF
V gene: TRBV6-1; D gene: TRBD1; J gene: TRBJ1-2; clone size: .; CDR3 DNA: TGTGCCAGCAGTGAAGGGCACAGGGGGTTGGGTCGCTACACCTTC; CDR3 protein: CASSEGHRGLGRYTF
V gene: TRBV2; D gene: TRBD1; J gene: TRBJ1-5; clone size: .; CDR3 DNA: TGTGCCAGCGGGACAGACAATCAGCCCCAGCATTTT; CDR3 protein: CASGTDNQPQHF